This TCR beta chain was identified during a study of shared clonotypes between healthy human individuals. The repertoire was sequenced with immunoSEQ multiplex PCR; TCRdb's copy has only in-frame clones and lacks some. The repertoire holds roughly 650,000 clones, about 97% seen once, with about 0.06% in the top ten. The clonotype was recovered from a woman in her twenties or thirties in good health. Specimen: naive CD4+ T cells sorted from blood. As for subset: CD45RA+ positively selected.

The DNA for the CDR3 is TGTGCCAGCAGCCAAAAATTAATACTCACAGATACGCAGTATTTT. Its protein product is CASSQKLILTDTQYF. The J gene is TRBJ2-3, the V gene TRBV5-6; D unresolved. Per germline, CDR1 SGHDT and CDR2 YYEEEE. The CDR3 is 15 amino acids. Trimming shortened V by 4 bases and J by 2 bases, and 14 bases separated the two germline ends.